Given below is one T cell receptor (beta chain) in context. Its antigen remains unknown. This entry is derived from a study of cytomegalovirus exposure and HLA in healthy donors. Study-wide background: Early on, a data release was issued that held 80 million or so unique TCRs from HLA-typed donors.

General study points: Some TCR beta chains (roughly 160 of them) were listed as cytomegalovirus-associated. Within an earlier analysis, most TCR beta V segments proved productive either about 90% or about 30% of the time. HLA alleles were associated with 15,000 to 20,000 TCR beta sequences in a later analysis at 0.05 false discovery rate.

60 Vbeta and 13 Jbeta primers were used in PCR. The table came from immunoSEQ multiplex PCR; TCRdb's copy has only in-frame clones and leaves some out. The sample's table shows 70,000 or so clones. CDR3 size: 13 residues. Trimming removed 5 bases from V and 8 bases from J, with 12 bases in between. Looked up from germline, CDR1 is MNHEY and CDR2 is SVGAGI. The sequence was collected from a female donor in good health and CMV-seropositive. Sequences were obtained from PBMCs. The V and J genes are TRBV6-5 and TRBJ1-4, with a tentative D call TRBD1 (6 bases). CDR3 amino acids: CASSRNREEKLFF. The CDR3 DNA follows: TGTGCCAGCAGTCGTAACAGGGAGGAAAAACTGTTTTTT.